This TCR beta chain derives from a study of CD8+ T cells in alopecia areata. Starting from PBMCs, sorting isolated CD4+ and CD8+ T cells. General observations from the study: Normal-skin resident alphabeta T cells also appear among scalp sample sequences.

Note on this clone: What it recognizes is unknown. The germline gene is not matched at one end of the junction; a read error may be the cause.

Sequencing templates came from extracted RNA that was reverse transcribed into cDNA. Clones were read by immunoSEQ multiplex PCR, and TCRdb kept only the in-frame ones, dropping some. The sample shows about 160,000 clones, roughly 50% of them seen only once. CDR3 length: 11 amino acids. Germline V CDR1 and CDR2: SNHLY, FYNNEI. The genes are TRBV2 and TRBJ2-1; TRBD1 or TRBD2 may be the D gene (5 bases each). The clonotype was recovered from a human donor with alopecia areata. The sequenced sample consisted of CD4+ T cells sorted from blood. CDR3 DNA sequence: TGTGCCAGTTCTCCACGGGACCAAGGCCTCTTC. Residues: CASSPRDQGLF.